Listed below are T cell receptor beta chains from one sample, sequenced in a study of Graves' ophthalmopathy and Graves' hyperthyroidism. TCRdb ran MiXCR on the multiplex PCR reads and lists one entry per CDR3 protein. This sample carries 45,000 to 60,000 distinct CDR3 sequences, roughly half of them seen once, and the ten largest clones take over 4%. The sample taken for sequencing was peripheral blood. These receptors all come from an adult woman with Graves' ophthalmopathy. Each CDR3 is given with its conserved first and last residue. The D gene is left open where the match is weak. Some rows mark clone size as missing; the rest say once, few, many or name a class of expanded clone.

size	V	J	length	D	CDR3
many	TRBV5-1	TRBJ1-1	14	NA	CASSYQGQNTEAFF
many	TRBV5-5	TRBJ2-1	12	NA	CASSLERDEQFF
many	TRBV7-9	TRBJ2-3	14	TRBD1	CASSRTGVTDTQYF
many	TRBV20-1	TRBJ2-5	13	NA	CSASRTGEETQYF
many	TRBV28	TRBJ2-3	15	NA	CASSTAGPSTDTQYF
medium-sized	TRBV25-1	TRBJ2-1	15	TRBD1	CASRNRDRGRNEQFF
many	TRBV20-1	TRBJ2-1	13	TRBD1	CSAVGQGANEQFF
few	TRBV27	TRBJ2-1	17	TRBD2	CASSSSSTSGSYNEQFF
NA	TRBV10-3	TRBJ2-7	14	NA	CAISDPTYSYEQYF
once	TRBV5-1	TRBJ2-7	15	TRBD2	CASSPRTSEAAEQHF
many	TRBV4-3	TRBJ2-2	15	TRBD1	CASKSRQGGTGELFF